This T cell receptor (beta chain) originates from a study of blood T cells in healthy people across ages (dated by TCRdb to 2015 to 2017). About the study as a whole: In model experiments, template switching captured about one uniquely barcoded TCR beta cDNA molecule for every two T cells. The study measured age-related changes in TCR beta repertoire diversity using deep sequencing normalized with unique cDNA molecular identifiers. Four age groups were formed from the donors: young (average roughly 16 years), middle-aged (approximately 39), aged (about 62) and long-lived (around 80). To avoid experimental bias, donors of different ages were randomly spread across the sequencing lanes. Using the same blood draw, the study looked at two additional independent replicas of 1 million unique cDNA reads for two donors, one aged 18 to 29 and the other aged 80 or older.

To note about this clonotype: The target of this receptor is not known. No per-base quality is available; no much larger clone lies one base away.

Its CDR3 holds 15 amino acids, cysteine through phenylalanine. Only the CDR3 part of the read is kept: 45 bases, read in frame from the first base. The germline V gene yields SGHAT for CDR1 and FQNNGV for CDR2. V loses 6 bases, J loses 3 bases, and the germline ends lie 17 bases apart. Overall study results and their limits: Conclusive comparison of naive and antigen-experienced compartments was prevented by the profiling of bulk unsorted PBMCs. Observed TCR beta diversity correlated strongly with the percentage of naive T cells measured by flow cytometry. Observed TCR beta diversity per million T cells fell roughly linearly with age, and a significant reduction was already apparent by age approximately 40. Estimates of total diversity based on one million sequenced T cells were considered lower bounds and underestimates. The CMV infection status of donors was not known, potentially confounding age-related changes in expanded clonotypes. Compared with the aged group, more naive CD4+ T cells, fewer expanded clones and increased TCR diversity were shown by the long-lived group, suggesting age selection.

The library was generated by 5' RACE. Sequenced using an Illumina HiSeq 2500. The second PCR ran for about 7 to 11 cycles and used a J-beta primer mix along with a sample-barcoded 5' primer. A template-switch 5' adaptor carrying 12 random nucleotides introduced a unique molecular identifier onto each TCR beta cDNA molecule. Each sample yielded at least 2.5 million CDR3-containing paired-end reads. First-strand cDNA synthesis was performed from all RNA using the Mint cDNA synthesis kit, with priming by a TRBC-specific oligonucleotide. After uracil-DNA glycosylase treatment, a first 18-cycle PCR used universal primers M1SS and BC2_uni_R on all cDNA. From the authors' description of their analysis: Each sample was normalized by randomly selecting 1 million high-quality reads, each carrying a distinct molecular identifier. Reads sharing molecular identifiers were discarded rather than binned into consensus sequences. MiTCR, with a Q25 quality threshold and the strictest error-elimination algorithm, was used for CDR3 identification, clonotype clustering and error correction. A nonparametric unseen species model using Euler transformation provided a lower-bound estimate of total TCR beta diversity. In TCRdb, the public reads were trimmed at Q25 with fastp and aligned with MiXCR, with productive beta chains retained. Each CDR3 protein gets just one entry, which takes the most common genes and DNA from the rows behind it. The V and J calls come from TCRdb's annotation, not from the publication. A total of hundreds of thousands of distinct CDR3 sequences appear in this sample, 58% of them only once. The ten top clones hold 20% to 25% of the sample.

Donors were a few dozen systemically healthy Caucasian individuals from Russia aged 6 to 90 years. Each donor gave 8 to 10 milliliters of peripheral blood, drawn into EDTA-treated Vacutainer tubes. PBMCs were isolated by Ficoll-Paque density-gradient centrifugation, with at least 7 million obtained per sample. Trizol reagent was used to extract total RNA from PBMCs, with at least 6 micrograms per sample. For every donor, flow cytometry on a PBMC aliquot measured the percentage of naive CD45RAhigh/CD27high T cells. The clonotype was recovered from a man aged 25-40 years in good health. Sequenced sample: blood. The chain is made from TRBV11-2 and TRBJ1-2; D gene: possibly TRBD1, on 5 matching bases. The CDR3 protein is CASRSPGRGHYGYTF. At the DNA level, the sequence is TGTGCCAGCAGGTCACCGGGACGCGGCCACTATGGCTACACCTTC.